The sequence of this T cell receptor beta chain was determined in a study of CD8 T cells in Susac syndrome. About this clonotype itself: Its specificity is unknown.

Trimming left V 6 bases short and J 1 base short, with 12 bases between. Germline lookup yields CDR1 MDHEN and CDR2 SYDVKM. The CDR3 runs to 15 residues. With random hexamers, about 0.45 to 1 ug RNA was reverse transcribed. TCRdb fed the immunoSEQ multiplex PCR reads into MiXCR, producing one record per CDR3 protein. The sample lists around 200,000 distinct CDR3 sequences; approximately 95% were seen once. Study results and limitations: Maximal CD8+ clonal expansion in Susac was observed within TEMRA cells and among active patients.

The V call is TRBV28, the J call TRBJ2-2, with D hard to call. The TCR originated in a human donor with Susac syndrome. Sequencing was carried out using CD8+ T cells from PBMCs. The CDR3 sequence is CASRYKQRNTGELFF. CDR3 nucleotide sequence: TGTGCCAGCAGGTACAAACAGCGGAACACCGGGGAGCTGTTTTTT.